The 5 T cell receptor beta chains in this list originate from one sample, sequenced in a study of OX40 agonist ivuxolimab in advanced cancers. Sequencing was performed with immunoSEQ multiplex PCR; in TCRdb, only in-frame clones are kept and a portion is missing. The sample carries about 43,000 clones, more than 80% recorded once. Sequencing was performed on CD4+ or CD8+ T cells sorted from blood, taken in a trial of the OX40 agonist ivuxolimab. All receptors derive from an adult with an advanced solid tumor such as melanoma, head and neck, liver or kidney cancer.

The gene calls are TRBV9 and TRBJ2-3; D unresolved. CDR3 length: 14 amino acids. V shed 0 bases and J shed 6 bases, with 11 bases lying between them. The germline CDR1 and CDR2 sequences are SGDLS and YYNGEE. This CDR3 is CASSVASMRDTQYF. The CDR3, as DNA: TGTGCCAGCAGCGTAGCCAGCATGCGGGATACGCAGTATTTT.

This clone was picked up one time. The CDR3 DNA follows: TGTGCCACCAGCAAAGACAGGGTGGGGGAGACCCAGTACTTC. It codes for CATSKDRVGETQYF. The chain combines TRBV15 with TRBJ2-5; 7 bases fit TRBD1. The V segment lost 4 bases and the J segment 5 bases; nucleotides outside the gene matches: 7. This CDR3 is 14 amino acids long. Germline V gene lookup returns CDR1 LNHNV and CDR2 YYDKDF (reference sequence).

This clone was observed a few times. This chain joins TRBV5-1 and TRBJ1-1, with 7 bases aligning to TRBD1. The CDR3 runs 17 residues. V shed 3 bases and J 1 base; nucleotides not matched to a gene: 12. CDR1 is SGHRS and CDR2 is YFSETQ in the germline V gene. The chain's CDR3 is CASSWGEDRAGNTEAFF. CDR3 DNA sequence: TGCGCCAGCAGCTGGGGGGAAGACAGGGCCGGGAACACTGAAGCTTTCTTT.

V and J are TRBV19 and TRBJ2-7, with 7 nucleotides matching TRBD1. Germline lookup yields CDR1 LNHDA and CDR2 SQIVND (reference sequence). The CDR3 length is 15 residues. The trim removed 7 bases at V and 3 bases at J, leaving 12 bases unmatched. The CDR3 reads CASKSGDSNLYEQYF. The CDR3 DNA reads TGTGCCAGTAAGTCCGGGGACAGTAATCTCTACGAGCAGTACTTC.

The chain uses TRBV5-1 and TRBJ1-2; D is unresolved. V dropped 0 bases and J dropped 8 bases, with 17 bases sitting between them. This CDR3 contains 15 residues. The V gene's germline CDR1 is SGHRS and CDR2 YFSETQ. CDR3 nucleotide sequence: TGCGCCAGCAGCTTGGATGGGTTGGCGAATCGGGGCTACACCTTC. Amino acids: CASSLDGLANRGYTF. The whole variable domain, filled in from reference TRBV5-1 and TRBJ1-2, reads KAGVTQTPRYLIKTRGQQVTLSCSPISGHRSVSWYQQTPGQGLQFLFEYFSETQRNKGNFPGRFSGRQFSNSRSEMNVSTLELGDSALYLCASSLDGLANRGYTFGSGTRLTVV.